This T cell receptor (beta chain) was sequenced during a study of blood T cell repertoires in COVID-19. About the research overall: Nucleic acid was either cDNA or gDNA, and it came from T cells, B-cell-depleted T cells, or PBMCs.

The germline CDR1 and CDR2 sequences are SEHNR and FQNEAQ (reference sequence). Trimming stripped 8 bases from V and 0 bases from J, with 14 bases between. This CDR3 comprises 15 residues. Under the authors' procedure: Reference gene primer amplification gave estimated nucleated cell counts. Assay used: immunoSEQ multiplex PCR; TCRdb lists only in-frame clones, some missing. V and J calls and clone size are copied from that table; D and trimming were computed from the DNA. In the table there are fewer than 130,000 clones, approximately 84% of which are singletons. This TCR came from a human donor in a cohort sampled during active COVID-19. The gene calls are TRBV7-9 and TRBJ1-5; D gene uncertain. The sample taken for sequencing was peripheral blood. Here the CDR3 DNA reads TGTGCCAGCGCTGTCGGAGGCCATAGCAATCAGCCCCAGCATTTT. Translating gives CASAVGGHSNQPQHF.